A single sample is the source of the 32 T cell receptor beta chains below, sequenced in a study of blood T cell repertoires in COVID-19. The data were produced by immunoSEQ multiplex PCR, yet TCRdb's version contains in-frame clones alone and is incomplete. The sample shows 110,000 to 150,000 clones, roughly 83% of them seen only once. The sequencing sample was made of PBMCs or T cells enriched from blood (not recorded which). The source of these receptors is a man aged 45-60 years who had recovered from COVID-19.

The rearrangement links TRBV7-9 to TRBJ2-1; 7 bases match TRBD1. V lost 5 bases, J lost 4 bases, and 11 bases stayed unmatched. The CDR3 totals 16 residues. In germline, CDR1 is SEHNR, CDR2 FQNEAQ (reference sequence). CDR3 residues: CASSRRTGVRYNEQFF. CDR3 coding DNA: TGTGCCAGCAGCCGTAGGACAGGAGTAAGATACAATGAGCAGTTCTTC.

The chain joins TRBV6-5 to TRBJ2-5, with unresolved D. The V gene lost 6 bases and the J gene lost 2 bases, with 10 bases spanning the gap. The CDR3 extends over 13 amino acids. The V gene's germline CDR1 is MNHEY and CDR2 SVGAGI. CDR3 bases: TGTGCCAGCAGAGCCGTGAGTCAAGAGACCCAGTACTTC. It yields the protein CASRAVSQETQYF.

A single count supports this clone. The genes are TRBV28 and TRBJ1-5, with a weak D call TRBD1 (5 bases). Per the germline V gene, CDR1 is MDHEN and CDR2 is SYDVKM. Trimming removed 2 bases at V and 4 bases at J, with 15 bases between. The CDR3 has 16 amino acids. CDR3 residues: CASSLVRVLVNQPQHF. The CDR3 coding sequence is TGTGCCAGCAGTTTAGTCAGGGTTCTGGTTAATCAGCCCCAGCATTTT.

V gene TRBV6-1 combines with J gene TRBJ1-2; D uncertain. Germline V gives CDR1 MNHNS, CDR2 SASEGT. Trimming shortened V by 7 bases and J by 9 bases, and 18 bases separated the two germline ends. The CDR3 is 13 residues long. CDR3 DNA sequence: TGTGCCAGCACCCCGGACTCAGGCGGGCGCTACACCTTC. Translation: CASTPDSGGRYTF.

V is TRBV7-2 and J is TRBJ1-1; weak D call: TRBD1 (5 bases). Looked up from germline, CDR1 is SGHTA and CDR2 is FQGNSA. The germline V and J ends were trimmed by 5 bases and 0 bases, with 10 bases remaining between them. CDR3 length equals 14 residues. This CDR3 is CASSATAMNTEAFF. CDR3 coding DNA: TGTGCCAGCAGCGCGACAGCTATGAACACTGAAGCTTTCTTT.

The rearrangement joins TRBV5-1 to TRBJ1-1, with D uncertain. The CDR3 has 13 residues. Trimming cost V 4 bases and J 0 bases, with 7 bases left between them. The V gene's germline CDR1 is SGHRS and CDR2 YFSETQ. CDR3 nucleotides: TGCGCCAGCAGCGGCCAAGTGAACACTGAAGCTTTCTTT. Protein: CASSGQVNTEAFF.

With respect to this clone: Other DNA sequences from this sample encode an identical CDR3 as well. This chain joins TRBV7-3 and TRBJ1-1; no firm D call. The germline V gene encodes CDR1 SGHTA and CDR2 FQGTGA. V dropped 1 base and J dropped 2 bases, with 5 bases sitting between them. The CDR3 has 13 amino acids. DNA of the CDR3: TGTGCCAGCAGCTTAAGTGTAAACACTGAAGCTTTCTTT. Amino acids: CASSLSVNTEAFF. The variable domain in full, with the rest retrieved from reference TRBV7-3 and TRBJ1-1, is GAGVSQTPSNKVTEKGKYVELRCDPISGHTALYWYRQSLGQGPEFLIYFQGTGAADDSGLPNDRFFAVRPEGSVSTLKIQRTERGDSAVYLCASSLSVNTEAFFGQGTRLTVV.

The V gene is TRBV6-2 or TRBV6-3, the J gene TRBJ2-5, with a possible D match to TRBD2 (7 bases). Germline V gives CDR1 MNHEY, CDR2 SVGEGT. The CDR3 is 15 residues long. The germline V and J ends were trimmed by 3 bases and 7 bases, with 18 bases remaining between them. CDR3 DNA: TGTGCCAGCAGTTATGGCTGGGAGGGGGAGGTGACCCAGTACTTC. Translated: CASSYGWEGEVTQYF.

This chain connects TRBV19 to TRBJ2-3, with D possibly matching TRBD2 (6 bases). Trimming left V 3 bases short and J 1 base short, with 11 bases between. The CDR3 is 15 amino acids. Germline V lookup: CDR1 LNHDA, CDR2 SQIVND (reference sequence). This chain's CDR3 is CASSMETGGTDTQYF. The CDR3 nucleotides are TGTGCCAGTAGTATGGAAACGGGGGGCACAGATACGCAGTATTTT.

DNA of the CDR3: TGTGCCAGCAGCTTAGTGACAGGGATAGCTAATGAAAAACTGTTTTTT. Amino acids: CASSLVTGIANEKLFF. This sequence joins TRBV7-2 and TRBJ1-4, with TRBD1 matching 7 bases. J gave up 3 bases and V 1 base, and 5 bases lay outside the gene matches. The CDR3 spans 16 residues. Germline V gene sequence: CDR1 SGHTA, CDR2 FQGNSA.

For the CDR3, the DNA is TGTGCCATCAGTGAGGACAGGGTTCCAGGGGCCAACGTCCTGACTTTC. Residues: CAISEDRVPGANVLTF. The chain recombines TRBV10-3 with TRBJ2-6, with 7 bases that match TRBD1. The ends lost 2 bases at V and 4 bases at J; junction bases unmatched: 5. CDR1 is ENHRY and CDR2 is SYGVKD in the germline V gene. CDR3 length equals 16 residues.

The chain combines TRBV24-1 with TRBJ2-4, with 7 positions matching TRBD1. Germline CDR1 is KGHDR and CDR2 is SFDVKD. The CDR3 has 16 residues. The V and J ends lost 4 bases and 6 bases, in that order; junction bases with no gene match: 11. The CDR3, as DNA: TGTGCCACCAGTGACCCGACAGGGCTTAAAGGAAACATTCAGTACTTC. Its protein is CATSDPTGLKGNIQYF.

The rearrangement uses TRBV25-1 and TRBJ2-2; a weak D match, TRBD2 (6 bases). CDR1 is MGHDK and CDR2 is SYGVNS in the germline V gene. The CDR3 is made up of 14 amino acids. V lost 0 bases and J 7 bases, leaving 9 bases between the germline ends. The CDR3 sequence: CASSEYGGIGELFF. Written as DNA, the CDR3 is TGTGCCAGCAGTGAATATGGGGGGATCGGGGAGCTGTTTTTT.

The chain couples TRBV6-2 or TRBV6-3 to TRBJ1-1; possibly TRBD1 for D (5 bases). Trimming pared 5 bases from V and 1 base from J, leaving 17 bases between. Germline V gives CDR1 MNHEY, CDR2 SVGEGT. This CDR3 has 16 amino acids. This CDR3 is CASSNPTARPNTEAFF. The CDR3 DNA reads as TGTGCCAGCAGTAACCCGACAGCCAGACCGAACACTGAAGCTTTCTTT.

A single count supports this clone. V gene TRBV19 combines with J gene TRBJ2-7; 8 bases map to TRBD1. Germline lookup yields CDR1 LNHDA and CDR2 SQIVND (reference sequence). The CDR3 extends over 13 amino acids. Unmatched junction bases numbered 4, after V lost 7 bases and J lost 2 bases. The CDR3 protein is CASKDRVTYEQYF. The CDR3 DNA follows: TGTGCCAGTAAGGACAGGGTGACCTACGAGCAGTACTTC.

V usage is TRBV5-1 and J usage is TRBJ2-1, with 9 bases aligning to TRBD2. Trimming removed 0 bases from V and 5 bases from J; junction bases left unmatched: 6. Germline V gene sequence: CDR1 SGHRS, CDR2 YFSETQ. The CDR3 length is 16 residues. CDR3 sequence: CASSLAASSGNNEQFF. The CDR3, as DNA: TGCGCCAGCAGCTTGGCCGCGTCTAGCGGGAACAATGAGCAGTTCTTC.

The chain uses TRBV9 and TRBJ2-7, with D perhaps TRBD2 (6 bases). CDR1 and CDR2 from the germline V gene are SGDLS and YYNGEE. V was clipped by 4 bases and J by 6 bases, with 17 bases between them. This CDR3 comprises 14 residues. This CDR3 is CASSRDSRPVEQYF. CDR3 nucleotide sequence: TGTGCCAGCAGCCGGGACTCCCGTCCTGTCGAGCAGTACTTC.

The table lists this clone with a count of one. The V gene is TRBV9, the J gene TRBJ2-4, with 7 bases that match TRBD2. This CDR3 comprises 15 residues. CDR1 SGDLS and CDR2 YYNGEE come from the germline V gene. V was clipped by 3 bases and J by 0 bases; unmatched bases: 3. The DNA of the CDR3 is TGTGCCAGCAGCGCGGGACTACTAGCCAAAAACATTCAGTACTTC. It translates to CASSAGLLAKNIQYF.

The J gene is TRBJ1-5, the V gene TRBV19; the match to TRBD1 covers 9 bases. Germline V gene data show CDR1 as LNHDA and CDR2 as SQIVND (reference sequence). The CDR3 is 17 amino acids. J gave up 5 bases and V 4 bases, and 12 bases lay outside the gene matches. The CDR3 here is CASSTGTGRTGHQPQHF. The CDR3 nucleotides are TGTGCCAGTAGTACCGGGACAGGGAGGACGGGTCATCAGCCCCAGCATTTT.

The CDR3 here is CASSPGTSGGFSGANVLTF. The CDR3 coding sequence is TGTGCCAGTAGTCCCGGGACTAGCGGGGGCTTCTCTGGGGCCAACGTCCTGACTTTC. The V and J genes are TRBV19 and TRBJ2-6, with TRBD2 matching over 14 bases. CDR3 size: 19 residues. Germline V gene sequence: CDR1 LNHDA, CDR2 SQIVND (reference sequence). Trimming removed 5 bases from V and 0 bases from J; junction bases left unmatched: 6.

This clone was recorded once. The CDR3 DNA sequence: TGCGCCAGCAGCCAAGATCGCAGCGGGGGGAACTACGAGCAGTACTTC. It is translated as CASSQDRSGGNYEQYF. The genes are TRBV4-3 and TRBJ2-7; TRBD2 matches 9 bases. The CDR3 has 16 amino acids. From germline, CDR1 is LGHNA and CDR2 YSLEER. The trim removed 0 bases at V and 3 bases at J, leaving 6 bases unmatched.

The chain has TRBV4-2 and TRBJ2-5; TRBD2 matches at 11 bases. Trimming took 0 bases from V and 3 from J; bases not matched to a gene: 6. The CDR3 covers 17 residues. The germline CDR1 and CDR2 sequences are LGHNA and YNFKEQ. The CDR3 DNA sequence: TGTGCCAGCAGCCAAGAGGGGCCTAGCGGGGGGAAAGAGACCCAGTACTTC. It codes for CASSQEGPSGGKETQYF.

CDR3 in DNA: TGCGCCAGCCGGAGGGCGGGGGGGCTTCAAGAGACCCAGTACTTC. As protein: CASRRAGGLQETQYF. The rearrangement uses TRBV5-1 and TRBJ2-5, with 9 bases lining up with TRBD2. The CDR3 is made up of 15 amino acids. Looked up from germline, CDR1 is SGHRS and CDR2 is YFSETQ. The V segment lost 7 bases and the J segment 2 bases; nucleotides outside the gene matches: 9.

The rearrangement links TRBV4-3 to TRBJ1-5; D not resolved. V lost 1 base, J lost 6 bases, and 7 bases lay in between. Germline CDR1 is LGHNA and CDR2 is YSLEER. This CDR3 has 13 amino acids. In nucleotides, the CDR3 is TGCGCCAGCAGCCAAGTAGTCGGTCAGCCCCAGCATTTT. Translating gives CASSQVVGQPQHF.

The V call is TRBV5-1, the J call TRBJ2-2; 8 bases map to TRBD2. CDR3 size: 16 residues. The V and J ends lost 4 bases and 7 bases, in that order; junction bases with no gene match: 12. Germline-derived CDR1 and CDR2 are SGHRS and YFSETQ. The CDR3 is CASSPGVSGVHGELFF. The CDR3 region has the DNA TGCGCCAGCAGCCCGGGGGTTAGCGGGGTTCACGGGGAGCTGTTTTTT. Using reference TRBV5-1 and TRBJ2-2 for the parts outside the CDR3, the full variable domain is KAGVTQTPRYLIKTRGQQVTLSCSPISGHRSVSWYQQTPGQGLQFLFEYFSETQRNKGNFPGRFSGRQFSNSRSEMNVSTLELGDSALYLCASSPGVSGVHGELFFGEGSRLTVL.

The chain carries TRBV18 and TRBJ2-7, with TRBD2 as a possible D gene (6 bases). V gave up 0 bases and J gave up 6 bases, with 12 bases separating them. The CDR3 extends over 14 amino acids. The V gene's germline CDR1 is KGHSH and CDR2 LQKENI. In DNA form, the CDR3 reads TGTGCCAGCTCACCACCGGTGACTAGTATCGAGCAGTACTTC. This gives the protein CASSPPVTSIEQYF.

The chain employs TRBV24-1 and TRBJ2-3, with a tentative D call TRBD1 (6 bases). V shed 1 base and J shed 10 bases, with 20 bases lying between them. CDR1 is KGHDR and CDR2 is SFDVKD in the germline V gene. This CDR3 spans 16 amino acids. CDR3 DNA sequence: TGTGCCACCAGTGATTTTCGGGACATAGGATGGAGAGCGCAGTATTTT. Protein product: CATSDFRDIGWRAQYF.

The chain has TRBV27 and TRBJ1-2; 7 bases line up with TRBD1. V lost 5 bases to trimming and J lost 4 bases; unmatched junction nucleotides: 7. This CDR3 is 14 amino acids long. Per germline, CDR1 MNHEY and CDR2 SMNVEV (reference sequence). The CDR3 region is CASSLGTVGYGYTF. CDR3 coding DNA: TGTGCCAGCAGTCTCGGGACAGTAGGCTATGGCTACACCTTC.

This chain joins TRBV28 and TRBJ2-7; the D gene is possibly TRBD2 (6 bases). Germline V CDR1 and CDR2: MDHEN, SYDVKM. V was clipped by 5 bases and J by 3 bases, with 14 bases between them. The CDR3 extends over 14 amino acids. CDR3 region: CASSPGDGNYEQYF. CDR3 in DNA: TGTGCCAGCAGTCCGGGGGACGGGAACTACGAGCAGTACTTC.

This clone was counted only a few times. This CDR3 reads CSVEPTGAYGYTF. The CDR3, as DNA: TGCAGCGTTGAGCCTACAGGGGCCTATGGCTACACCTTC. The chain is built from TRBV29-1 and TRBJ1-2, with 7 bases that match TRBD1. CDR3 length equals 13 residues. Germline lookup yields CDR1 SQVTM and CDR2 ANQGSEA. Trimming took 3 bases from V and 4 from J; bases not matched to a gene: 5.

The J gene is TRBJ1-1, the V gene TRBV6-1, with D uncertain. The CDR3 loop spans 15 amino acids. CDR1 is MNHNS, CDR2 SASEGT, per germline. V shed 1 base and J shed 1 base, with 10 bases lying between them. As DNA, the CDR3 is TGTGCCAGCAGTGAAGTGGTACAGCCGAACACTGAAGCTTTCTTT. Its protein product is CASSEVVQPNTEAFF.

This CDR3 is CASSYRTVYGYTF. Here the CDR3 DNA reads TGTGCCAGCAGTTATCGGACAGTCTATGGCTACACCTTC. The chain couples TRBV6-5 to TRBJ1-2; TRBD1 might be the D (6 bases). With 3 bases removed from V and 4 bases from J, the gap between germline ends came to 9 bases. Germline V gene lookup returns CDR1 MNHEY and CDR2 SVGAGI. CDR3 length: 13 amino acids.